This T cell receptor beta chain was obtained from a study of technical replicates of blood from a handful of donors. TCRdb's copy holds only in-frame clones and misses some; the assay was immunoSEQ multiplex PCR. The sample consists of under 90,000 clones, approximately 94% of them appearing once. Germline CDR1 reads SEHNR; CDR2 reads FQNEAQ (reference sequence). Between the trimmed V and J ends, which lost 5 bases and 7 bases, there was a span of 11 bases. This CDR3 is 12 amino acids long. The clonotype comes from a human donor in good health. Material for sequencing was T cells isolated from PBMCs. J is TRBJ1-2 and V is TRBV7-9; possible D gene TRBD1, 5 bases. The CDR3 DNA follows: TGTGCCAGCAGCCCACAGGTTCCTGGCTACACCTTC. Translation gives CASSPQVPGYTF.